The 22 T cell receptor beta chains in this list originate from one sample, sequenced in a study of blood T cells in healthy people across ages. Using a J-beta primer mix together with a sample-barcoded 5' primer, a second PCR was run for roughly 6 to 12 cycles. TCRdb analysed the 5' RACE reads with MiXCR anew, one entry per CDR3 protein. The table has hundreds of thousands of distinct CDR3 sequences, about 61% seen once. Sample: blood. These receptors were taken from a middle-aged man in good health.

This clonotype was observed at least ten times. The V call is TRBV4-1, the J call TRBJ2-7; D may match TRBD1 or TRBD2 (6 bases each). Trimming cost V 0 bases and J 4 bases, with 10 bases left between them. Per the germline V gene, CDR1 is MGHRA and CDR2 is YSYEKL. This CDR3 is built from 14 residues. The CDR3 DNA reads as TGCGCCAGCAGCCAAGATCGGAGGGGGTACGAGCAGTACTTC. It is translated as CASSQDRRGYEQYF.

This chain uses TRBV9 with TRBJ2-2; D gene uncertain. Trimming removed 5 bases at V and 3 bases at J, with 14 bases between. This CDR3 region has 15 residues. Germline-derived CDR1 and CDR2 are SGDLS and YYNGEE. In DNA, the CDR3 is TGTGCCAGCAGAGAAGCAGGAAGTTACACCGGGGAGCTGTTTTTT. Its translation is CASREAGSYTGELFF.

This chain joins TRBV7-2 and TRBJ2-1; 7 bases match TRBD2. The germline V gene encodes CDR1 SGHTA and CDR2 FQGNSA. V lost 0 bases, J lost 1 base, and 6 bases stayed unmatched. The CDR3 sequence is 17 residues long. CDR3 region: CASSLAGGRSSYNEQFF. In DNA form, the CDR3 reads TGTGCCAGCAGCTTAGCGGGGGGGAGAAGTTCCTACAATGAGCAGTTCTTC.

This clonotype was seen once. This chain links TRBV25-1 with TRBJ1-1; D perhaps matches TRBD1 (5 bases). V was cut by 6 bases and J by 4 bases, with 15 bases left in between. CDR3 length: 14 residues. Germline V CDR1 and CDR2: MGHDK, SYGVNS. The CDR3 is CASSGRVKGTEAFF. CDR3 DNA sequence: TGTGCCAGCAGCGGCAGGGTTAAGGGCACTGAAGCTTTCTTT.

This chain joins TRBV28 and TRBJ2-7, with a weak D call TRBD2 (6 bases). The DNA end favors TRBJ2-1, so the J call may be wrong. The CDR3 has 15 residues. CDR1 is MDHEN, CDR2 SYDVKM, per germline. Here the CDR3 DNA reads TGTGCCAGCAGTTTACCCTGGGGGGATGAGGATGAGCAGTTCTTC. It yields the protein CASSLPWGDEDEQFF.

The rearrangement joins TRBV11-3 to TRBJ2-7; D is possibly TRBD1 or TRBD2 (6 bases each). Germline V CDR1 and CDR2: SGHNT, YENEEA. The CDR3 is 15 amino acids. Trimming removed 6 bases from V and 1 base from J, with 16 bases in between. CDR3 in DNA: TGTGCCAGCAGAGAACAGGGAGGCAAATCCTACGAGCAGTACTTC. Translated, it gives CASREQGGKSYEQYF.

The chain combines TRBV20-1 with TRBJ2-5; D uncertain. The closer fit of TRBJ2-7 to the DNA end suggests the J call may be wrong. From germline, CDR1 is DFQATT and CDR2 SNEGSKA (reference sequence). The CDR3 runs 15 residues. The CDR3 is CSARDVQDLTFEQYF. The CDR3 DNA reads TGCAGTGCTAGAGATGTCCAGGATCTAACCTTCGAGCAGTACTTC.

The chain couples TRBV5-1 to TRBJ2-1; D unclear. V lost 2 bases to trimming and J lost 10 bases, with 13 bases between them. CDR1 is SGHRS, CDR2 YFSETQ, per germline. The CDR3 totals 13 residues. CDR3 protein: CASSFDQKGEQFF. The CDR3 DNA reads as TGCGCCAGCAGCTTCGATCAAAAAGGGGAGCAGTTCTTC.

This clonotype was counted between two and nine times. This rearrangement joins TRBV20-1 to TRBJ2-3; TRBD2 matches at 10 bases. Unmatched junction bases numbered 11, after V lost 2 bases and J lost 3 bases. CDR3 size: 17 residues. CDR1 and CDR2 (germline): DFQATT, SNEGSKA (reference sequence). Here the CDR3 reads CSARSSGRALSTDTQYF. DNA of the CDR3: TGCAGTGCTAGATCCAGCGGGAGGGCCTTGTCTACAGATACGCAGTATTTT.

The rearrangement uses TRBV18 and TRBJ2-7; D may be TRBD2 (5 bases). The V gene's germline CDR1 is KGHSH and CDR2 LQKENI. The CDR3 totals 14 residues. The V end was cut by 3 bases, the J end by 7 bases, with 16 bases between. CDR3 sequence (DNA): TGTGCCAGCTCACCTGGCAGCGACTACAATGAGCAGTACTTC. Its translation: CASSPGSDYNEQYF.

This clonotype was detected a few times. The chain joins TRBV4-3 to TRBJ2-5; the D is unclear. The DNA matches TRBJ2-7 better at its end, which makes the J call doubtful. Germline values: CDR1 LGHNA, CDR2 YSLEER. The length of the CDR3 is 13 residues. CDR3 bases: TGCGCCAGCAGCCCGCGTTGGGCGGACGAGCAGTACTTC. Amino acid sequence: CASSPRWADEQYF.

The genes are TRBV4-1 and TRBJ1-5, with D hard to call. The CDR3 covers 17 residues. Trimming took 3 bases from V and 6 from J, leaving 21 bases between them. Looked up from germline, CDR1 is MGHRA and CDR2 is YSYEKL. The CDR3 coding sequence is TGCGCCAGCAGCCAGGGTCCCGAGGGAGTGAAGAGTCAGCCCCAGCATTTT. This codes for CASSQGPEGVKSQPQHF.

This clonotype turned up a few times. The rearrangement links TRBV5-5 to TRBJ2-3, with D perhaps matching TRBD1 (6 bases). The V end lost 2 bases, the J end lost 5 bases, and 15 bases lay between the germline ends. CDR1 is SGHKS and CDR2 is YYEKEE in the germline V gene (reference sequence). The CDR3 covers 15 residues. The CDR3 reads CASSLLDSKLDTQYF. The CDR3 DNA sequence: TGTGCCAGCAGCTTATTGGACAGCAAACTAGATACGCAGTATTTT.

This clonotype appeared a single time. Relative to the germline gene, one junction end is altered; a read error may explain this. The DNA of the CDR3 is TGTGCCGGCAGTGAGGGACAGGGACCCTCACCCCTCCACTTT. It specifies CAGSEGQGPSPLHF. This rearrangement joins TRBV6-6 to TRBJ1-6; 9 nucleotides match TRBD1. This CDR3 contains 14 residues. Germline CDR1 and CDR2: MNHNY and SVGAGI (reference sequence).

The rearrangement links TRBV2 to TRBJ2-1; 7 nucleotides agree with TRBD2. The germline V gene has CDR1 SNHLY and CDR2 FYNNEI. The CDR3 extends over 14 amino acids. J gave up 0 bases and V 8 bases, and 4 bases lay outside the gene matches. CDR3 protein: CASGRESSYNEQFF. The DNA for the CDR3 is TGTGCCAGCGGGCGGGAGAGCTCCTACAATGAGCAGTTCTTC.

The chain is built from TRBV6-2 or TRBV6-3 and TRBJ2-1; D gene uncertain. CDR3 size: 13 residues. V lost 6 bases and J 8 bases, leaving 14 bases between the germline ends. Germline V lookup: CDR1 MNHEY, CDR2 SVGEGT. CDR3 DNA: TGTGCCAGCAGGAAACTATCGTTTGATGAGCAGTTCTTC. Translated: CASRKLSFDEQFF.

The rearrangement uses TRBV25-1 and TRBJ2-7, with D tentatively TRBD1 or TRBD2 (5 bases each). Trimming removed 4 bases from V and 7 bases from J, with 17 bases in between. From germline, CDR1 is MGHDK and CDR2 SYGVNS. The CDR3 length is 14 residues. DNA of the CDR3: TGTGCCAGCAGTGTTGGGGACCGCCTAGGAGAGCAGTACTTC. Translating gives CASSVGDRLGEQYF.

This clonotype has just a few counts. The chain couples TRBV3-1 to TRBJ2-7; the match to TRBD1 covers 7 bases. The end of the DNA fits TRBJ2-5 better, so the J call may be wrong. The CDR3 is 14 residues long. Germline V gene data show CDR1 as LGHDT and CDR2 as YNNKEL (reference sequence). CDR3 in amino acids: CASSQRTGRETQYF. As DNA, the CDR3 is TGTGCCAGCAGCCAGAGGACAGGCAGGGAGACCCAGTACTTC.

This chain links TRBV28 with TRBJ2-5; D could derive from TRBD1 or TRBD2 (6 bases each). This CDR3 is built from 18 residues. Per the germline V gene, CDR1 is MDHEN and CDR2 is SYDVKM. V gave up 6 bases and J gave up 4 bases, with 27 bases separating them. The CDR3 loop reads CASRRHRNRGLVGETQYF. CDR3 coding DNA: TGTGCCAGCAGACGACATCGAAACCGGGGGCTCGTCGGAGAGACCCAGTACTTC.

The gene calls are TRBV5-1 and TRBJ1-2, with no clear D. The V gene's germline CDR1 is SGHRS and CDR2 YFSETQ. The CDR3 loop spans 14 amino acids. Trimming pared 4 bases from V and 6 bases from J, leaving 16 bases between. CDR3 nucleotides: TGCGCCAGCAGCCCGCCGTCCCAAGCCCATGGCTACACCTTC. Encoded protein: CASSPPSQAHGYTF.

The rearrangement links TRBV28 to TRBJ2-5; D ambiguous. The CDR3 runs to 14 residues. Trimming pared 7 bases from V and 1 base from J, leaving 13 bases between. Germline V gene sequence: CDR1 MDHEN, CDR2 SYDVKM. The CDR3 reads CASTQPKLQETQYF. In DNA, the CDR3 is TGTGCCAGCACCCAGCCCAAACTCCAAGAGACCCAGTACTTC.

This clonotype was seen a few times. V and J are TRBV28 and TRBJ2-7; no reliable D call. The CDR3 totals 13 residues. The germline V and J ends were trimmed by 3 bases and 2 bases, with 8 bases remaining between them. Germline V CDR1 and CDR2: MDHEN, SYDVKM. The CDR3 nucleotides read TGTGCCAGCAGTTTCCCAGGAGCCTACGAGCAGTACTTC. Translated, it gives CASSFPGAYEQYF.